The 26 T cell receptor beta chains presented below share a single source sample, sequenced in a study of blood T cells in healthy people across ages. Through a sample-barcoded 5' primer and a J-beta primer mix, a second PCR was run for 7 to 11 cycles. Each CDR3 protein gets one entry after TCRdb re-called the 5' RACE reads with MiXCR. Of 1.5 million to 2 million distinct CDR3 sequences listed, 28% are singletons. The material sequenced was blood. The source of these receptors is a woman aged 30 to 39 in good health.

V usage is TRBV28 and J usage is TRBJ2-5, with 9 nucleotides matching TRBD2. The CDR3 has 16 residues. With V trimmed by 5 bases and J by 2 bases, 9 bases remained unmatched. Germline V gives CDR1 MDHEN, CDR2 SYDVKM. As DNA, the CDR3 is TGTGCCAGCAGTGGCCCCGGTCTAGCGGGGCAAGAGACCCAGTACTTC. Encoded protein: CASSGPGLAGQETQYF.

In its sample, this clonotype was seen many times. The chain combines TRBV7-9 with TRBJ2-7; 9 bases align to TRBD1. V lost 2 bases, J lost 7 bases, and 15 bases stayed unmatched. The CDR3 length is 17 residues. In germline, CDR1 is SEHNR, CDR2 FQNEAQ (reference sequence). This CDR3 is CASSLYVGQGTENEQYF. The CDR3 nucleotides read TGTGCCAGCAGCTTATACGTTGGACAGGGGACCGAAAATGAGCAGTACTTC.

As concerns this clonotype: A read error is possible here, since a much larger clone lies one base away. V gene TRBV7-2 combines with J gene TRBJ2-7; the D gene is possibly TRBD2 (7 bases). Germline V lookup: CDR1 SGHTA, CDR2 FQGNSA. The CDR3 loop spans 16 amino acids. Trimming left V 5 bases short and J 2 bases short, with 19 bases between. DNA for the CDR3: TGTGCCAGCAGCCTAAGGGCGGGGGCAGCCGCCTACGAGCAGTACTTC. Translation: CASSLRAGAAAYEQYF.

This clonotype showed up many times. The CDR3 reads CAISDPKGDYEQYF. The DNA for the CDR3 is TGTGCCATCAGTGACCCTAAGGGGGACTACGAGCAGTACTTC. The chain employs TRBV10-3 and TRBJ2-7; possibly TRBD1 for D (6 bases). The CDR3 runs to 14 residues. V dropped 3 bases and J dropped 3 bases, with 12 bases sitting between them. CDR1 is ENHRY, CDR2 SYGVKD, per germline.

The chain uses TRBV4-3 and TRBJ2-7; 7 bases align to TRBD1. Trimming took 1 base from V and 5 from J; bases not matched to a gene: 5. Germline-derived CDR1 and CDR2 are LGHNA and YSLEER. The CDR3 length is 14 residues. The CDR3 is CASSQVYRGDEQYF. The CDR3 DNA is TGCGCCAGCAGCCAAGTATACAGGGGAGACGAGCAGTACTTC.

The rearrangement uses TRBV10-3 and TRBJ2-5; D gene uncertain. This CDR3 region has 15 residues. Germline-derived CDR1 and CDR2 are ENHRY and SYGVKD. The ends were cut back, 0 bases at V and 1 base at J, with 9 bases in the middle. The CDR3 is CAISESMGGQETQYF. The CDR3 nucleotides read TGTGCCATCAGTGAGTCAATGGGCGGCCAAGAGACCCAGTACTTC.

This clonotype was observed a handful of times. The chain has TRBV18 and TRBJ1-1; tentative D call: TRBD1 (6 bases). Trimming cost V 3 bases and J 4 bases, with 18 bases left between them. This CDR3 has 16 amino acids. Per germline, CDR1 KGHSH and CDR2 LQKENI. The DNA of the CDR3 is TGTGCCAGCTCACCGAACATGGGACATGGAGGCACTGAAGCTTTCTTT. Amino acid sequence: CASSPNMGHGGTEAFF.

This chain joins TRBV5-1 and TRBJ2-1, with D hard to call. Trimming took 4 bases from V and 7 from J, leaving 12 bases between them. The germline V gene encodes CDR1 SGHRS and CDR2 YFSETQ. This CDR3 spans 13 amino acids. CDR3 in amino acids: CASSGEIPNEQFF. The CDR3 bases are TGCGCCAGCAGCGGGGAAATACCGAATGAGCAGTTCTTC.

V and J are TRBV5-1 and TRBJ2-5, with D hard to call. V lost 0 bases, J lost 5 bases, and 11 bases lay in between. CDR1 and CDR2 from the germline V gene are SGHRS and YFSETQ. This CDR3 is built from 14 residues. The DNA of the CDR3 is TGCGCCAGCAGCTTGGCCTCTACGCGGGAGACCCAGTACTTC. As protein: CASSLASTRETQYF. Looking up the rest from reference TRBV5-1 and TRBJ2-5 gives the full variable domain: KAGVTQTPRYLIKTRGQQVTLSCSPISGHRSVSWYQQTPGQGLQFLFEYFSETQRNKGNFPGRFSGRQFSNSRSEMNVSTLELGDSALYLCASSLASTRETQYFGPGTRLLVL.

The chain joins TRBV7-6 to TRBJ1-1; D gene unclear. The CDR3 extends over 14 amino acids. V shed 8 bases and J shed 2 bases, with 15 bases lying between them. Germline V gene data show CDR1 as SGHVS and CDR2 as FNYEAQ. The CDR3: CASGLGGHNTEAFF. CDR3 DNA sequence: TGTGCCAGCGGCCTCGGTGGGCATAACACTGAAGCTTTCTTT.

The table lists this clonotype with a few counts. V and J are TRBV11-2 and TRBJ2-1, with D possibly TRBD1 on 6 matching bases. The length of the CDR3 is 13 residues. V was pared by 0 bases and J by 10 bases, with 10 bases between. Germline V gives CDR1 SGHAT, CDR2 FQNNGV. The CDR3 is CASSLDRGGEQFF. DNA of the CDR3: TGTGCCAGCAGCTTAGACAGGGGTGGGGAGCAGTTCTTC.

Notes on this clonotype: The junction differs from germline at one of its ends, possibly a read error. The chain links TRBV4-1 to TRBJ2-3; 9 nucleotides line up with TRBD2. Germline V gene lookup returns CDR1 MGHRA and CDR2 YSYEKL. This CDR3 is 15 amino acids long. This chain's CDR3 is CARSQERGGTDTQYF. For the CDR3, the DNA is TGCGCCCGCAGCCAAGAGCGGGGGGGCACAGATACGCAGTATTTT.

The chain recombines TRBV20-1 with TRBJ2-3, with 9 bases identical to TRBD2. The ends lost 0 bases at V and 6 bases at J; junction bases unmatched: 10. Per the germline V gene, CDR1 is DFQATT and CDR2 is SNEGSKA (reference sequence). The CDR3 totals 16 residues. The CDR3 region is CSARDGLAGTRDTQYF. The CDR3 coding sequence is TGCAGTGCTAGAGATGGTCTAGCGGGGACGCGGGATACGCAGTATTTT.

A few counts support this clonotype. The genes are TRBV7-9 and TRBJ2-1, with 12 bases matching TRBD2. Germline V gives CDR1 SEHNR, CDR2 FQNEAQ (reference sequence). This CDR3 has 16 amino acids. V was pared by 3 bases and J by 9 bases, with 9 bases of the junction left unmatched. This CDR3 is CASSLAWTSGMVEQFF. The CDR3 DNA reads as TGTGCCAGCAGCTTGGCGTGGACTAGCGGGATGGTTGAGCAGTTCTTC.

This clonotype was recorded a few times. CDR3 sequence: CSARPSLAGNEQFF. CDR3 bases: TGCAGTGCTAGACCCTCCCTAGCGGGCAATGAGCAGTTCTTC. The chain carries TRBV20-1 and TRBJ2-1, with 8 bases matching TRBD2. CDR1 and CDR2 (germline): DFQATT, SNEGSKA (reference sequence). The trim removed 2 bases at V and 6 bases at J, leaving 6 bases unmatched. CDR3 length equals 14 residues.

This clonotype was observed a few times. The chain uses TRBV20-1 and TRBJ2-2, with D possibly being TRBD2 (6 bases). The germline V gene encodes CDR1 DFQATT and CDR2 SNEGSKA (reference sequence). The ends were cut back, 1 base at V and 6 bases at J, with 9 bases in the middle. CDR3 size: 13 residues. In DNA form, the CDR3 reads TGCAGTGCTAGAGGGTCGGGAGCCGGGGAGCTGTTTTTT. Translating it yields CSARGSGAGELFF.

This clonotype was counted a few times. The chain couples TRBV6-5 to TRBJ2-3; 9 bases are a match to TRBD2. Germline trimming cut 6 bases from V and 4 bases from J; bases unmatched to any gene: 11. Germline lookup yields CDR1 MNHEY and CDR2 SVGAGI. The CDR3 contains 16 residues. Here the CDR3 DNA reads TGTGCCAGCAGGGTCAGGCGGGGGGGTAGTGCAGATACGCAGTATTTT. Its protein product is CASRVRRGGSADTQYF.

This clonotype appeared many times. CDR3 DNA: TGCGCCAGCAGCCAAGGTTGGTCCCCCTTTGGCGAGCAGTACTTC. It encodes CASSQGWSPFGEQYF. The chain carries TRBV4-1 and TRBJ2-7; D is undetermined. The CDR3 is 15 residues long. Germline V gene data show CDR1 as MGHRA and CDR2 as YSYEKL. The V gene lost 1 base and the J gene lost 6 bases, with 16 bases spanning the gap.

The chain combines TRBV28 with TRBJ1-1; D possibly corresponds to TRBD1 (6 bases). The CDR3 is 17 amino acids. The germline V gene has CDR1 MDHEN and CDR2 SYDVKM. V lost 8 bases, J lost 2 bases, and 24 bases lay in between. The CDR3 sequence: CASDPSSGDTNNTEAFF. The CDR3 nucleotides are TGTGCCAGCGACCCATCATCCGGGGACACTAATAACACTGAAGCTTTCTTT.

This clonotype has a handful of counts. The chain employs TRBV4-2 and TRBJ2-3; D is unclear. CDR1 LGHNA and CDR2 YNFKEQ come from the germline V gene. CDR3 length: 16 amino acids. Trimming took off 4 bases at V and 2 bases at J, with 16 bases between the two ends. CDR3 coding DNA: TGTGCCAGCAGCCCAAAGGGTAGGGTAAACACAGATACGCAGTATTTT. Its translation: CASSPKGRVNTDTQYF.

This clonotype was observed a handful of times. This chain joins TRBV9 and TRBJ2-1; D ambiguous. The CDR3 sequence is 16 residues long. V lost 0 bases, J lost 1 base, and 11 bases lay in between. CDR1 and CDR2 from the germline V gene are SGDLS and YYNGEE. Here the CDR3 DNA reads TGTGCCAGCAGCGTAGACGTGGGCCAATCCTACAATGAGCAGTTCTTC. Residues: CASSVDVGQSYNEQFF.

This clonotype has ten or more counts. The chain carries TRBV10-3 and TRBJ1-5; D unresolved. Trimming removed 0 bases from V and 5 bases from J, with 5 bases in between. Germline V gene sequence: CDR1 ENHRY, CDR2 SYGVKD. This CDR3 is built from 13 residues. Here the CDR3 DNA reads TGTGCCATCAGTGAGTCGAGGGATCAGCCCCAGCATTTT. Its translation: CAISESRDQPQHF.

This clonotype was found a few times. This sequence joins TRBV7-6 and TRBJ2-1; 8 nucleotides agree with TRBD2. J lost 7 bases, V lost 0 bases, and 5 bases had no gene match. Per the germline V gene, CDR1 is SGHVS and CDR2 is FNYEAQ. CDR3 length: 15 residues. This CDR3 is CASSLAPTSVNEQFF. Written as DNA, the CDR3 is TGTGCCAGCAGCTTAGCCCCGACTAGCGTGAATGAGCAGTTCTTC.

The chain links TRBV9 to TRBJ2-1, with D perhaps TRBD2 (5 bases). With the DNA end fitting TRBJ2-7 better, the J assignment may be wrong. CDR1 and CDR2 (germline): SGDLS, YYNGEE. CDR3 size: 14 residues. As DNA, the CDR3 is TGTGCCAGCAGCCCCGCGGGTTACCGCTACGAGCAGTACTTC. The encoded protein is CASSPAGYRYEQYF.

In its sample, this clonotype was seen many times. The CDR3 coding sequence is TGTGCCAGCAGCTTAAACGGGGGGGCAACAGATACGCAGTATTTT. Its translation: CASSLNGGATDTQYF. The chain couples TRBV7-3 to TRBJ2-3; TRBD2 matches at 8 bases. The CDR3 is made up of 15 amino acids. Trimming took 1 base from V and 3 from J; bases not matched to a gene: 3. Per the germline V gene, CDR1 is SGHTA and CDR2 is FQGTGA.

The chain couples TRBV29-1 to TRBJ1-5; D unclear. Deletions cut 5 bases from V and 7 bases from J, with 15 bases between. CDR1 SQVTM and CDR2 ANQGSEA come from the germline V gene. The CDR3 sequence is 13 residues long. The CDR3 sequence: CSVTLGDGQPQHF. In DNA form, the CDR3 reads TGCAGCGTTACTCTGGGAGATGGGCAGCCCCAGCATTTT.